The 4 T cell receptor beta chains below come from one sample, sequenced in a study of T cells in Graves' hyperthyroidism and ophthalmopathy. Researchers amplified the TCR beta CDR3 regions from RNA transcripts. During a first-round RT-PCR of the TCR CDR3, the HTBI primer set was used. TCRdb called the multiplex PCR reads again in MiXCR, with one record for every CDR3 protein. The sample consists of some 400,000 distinct CDR3 sequences, approximately 13% of them appearing once. What was sequenced was blood. All receptors derive from a woman aged 55-75 years with Graves' hyperthyroidism.

This chain connects TRBV19 to TRBJ1-6; a possible D gene is TRBD1 (6 bases). V was cut by 3 bases and J by 9 bases, with 12 bases left in between. CDR1 and CDR2 (germline): LNHDA, SQIVND (reference sequence). The length of the CDR3 is 14 residues. The CDR3 sequence is CASSIGGAGSPLHF. The CDR3 nucleotides are TGTGCCAGTAGTATCGGGGGGGCAGGTTCACCCCTCCACTTT.

This chain joins TRBV20-1 and TRBJ2-3; the D is unclear. Germline CDR1 is DFQATT and CDR2 is SNEGSKA (reference sequence). Trimming stripped 0 bases from V and 5 bases from J, with 9 bases between. The CDR3 extends over 13 amino acids. CDR3 nucleotides: TGCAGTGCTAGAGATTCGGGTGTAGATACGCAGTATTTT. It is translated as CSARDSGVDTQYF.

This clonotype was seen a handful of times. This chain connects TRBV5-1 to TRBJ2-7; 7 bases line up with TRBD2. This CDR3 is built from 13 residues. The germline V gene has CDR1 SGHRS and CDR2 YFSETQ. The V gene end was trimmed by 3 bases and the J gene end by 3 bases; junction bases not matched to a gene: 3. The CDR3 DNA reads as TGCGCCAGCAGCTGGGGGGGGGGCTACGAGCAGTACTTC. Residues: CASSWGGGYEQYF. Using reference TRBV5-1 and TRBJ2-7 for the parts outside the CDR3, the full variable domain is KAGVTQTPRYLIKTRGQQVTLSCSPISGHRSVSWYQQTPGQGLQFLFEYFSETQRNKGNFPGRFSGRQFSNSRSEMNVSTLELGDSALYLCASSWGGGYEQYFGPGTRLTVT.

This clonotype was observed a single time. The chain is built from TRBV19 and TRBJ2-2; TRBD2 aligns across 10 bases. J lost 5 bases, V lost 6 bases, and 6 bases had no gene match. Germline CDR1 is LNHDA and CDR2 is SQIVND (reference sequence). There are 15 residues in the CDR3. The CDR3 spells CASRPSGRWTGELFF. In DNA form, the CDR3 reads TGTGCCAGTAGACCTAGCGGGAGATGGACCGGGGAGCTGTTTTTT.